The TCR beta chain under discussion was sequenced for a study of shared clonotypes between healthy human individuals. On this clone: Antigen specificity is unknown.

The table came from immunoSEQ multiplex PCR; TCRdb's copy has only in-frame clones and leaves some out. The repertoire holds around 1.1 million clones, with more than 75% as singletons. In germline, CDR1 is MDHEN, CDR2 SYDVKM. The V gene lost 2 bases and the J gene lost 1 base, with 15 bases spanning the gap. There are 18 residues in the CDR3. All donors were Caucasian adults living in Nashville, Tennessee. Overall study findings and caveats: As a rule, naive subsets had a larger estimated richness than memory subsets. Across a few donors, naive CD4 shared roughly 5%, naive CD8 more than 3%, memory CD4 2.3%, memory CD8 around 0.42%. Rarefaction showed sorted-subset sequencing was incomplete despite large depth.

This receptor was identified in a man younger than 35 in good health. Some clones in this sample may be carry-over from other donors' samples. V and J are TRBV28 and TRBJ2-6; tentatively, D is TRBD1 (5 bases). The source material was memory CD4+ T cells from PBMCs. Subset given: CD45RA-negative fraction. The CDR3 region has the DNA TGTGCCAGCAGTTTAGGGTACCATAGGGGTTCTGGGGCCAACGTCCTGACTTTC. Amino acids: CASSLGYHRGSGANVLTF.